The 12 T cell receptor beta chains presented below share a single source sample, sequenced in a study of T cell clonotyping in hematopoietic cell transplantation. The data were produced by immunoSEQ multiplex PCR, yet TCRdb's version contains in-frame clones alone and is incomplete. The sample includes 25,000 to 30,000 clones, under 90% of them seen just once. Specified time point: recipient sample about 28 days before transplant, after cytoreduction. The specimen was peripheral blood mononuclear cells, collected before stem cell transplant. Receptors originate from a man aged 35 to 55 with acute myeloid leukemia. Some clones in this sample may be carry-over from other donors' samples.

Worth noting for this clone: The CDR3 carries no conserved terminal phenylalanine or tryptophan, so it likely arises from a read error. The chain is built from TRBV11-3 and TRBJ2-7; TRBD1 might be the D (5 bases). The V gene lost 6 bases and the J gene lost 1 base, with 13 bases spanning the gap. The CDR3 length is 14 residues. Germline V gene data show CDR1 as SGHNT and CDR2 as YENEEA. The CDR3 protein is CASSPFQGSYEQYL. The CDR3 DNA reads TGTGCCAGCAGTCCCTTCCAGGGATCCTACGAGCAGTACCTC.

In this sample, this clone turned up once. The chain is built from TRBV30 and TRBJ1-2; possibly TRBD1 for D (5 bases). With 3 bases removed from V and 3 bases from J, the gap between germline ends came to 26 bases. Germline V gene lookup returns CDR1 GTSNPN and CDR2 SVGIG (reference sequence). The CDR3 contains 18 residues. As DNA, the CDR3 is TGTGCCTGGAGCGGGCCGCGGGACGCCCGGACGGGTGACTATGGCTACACCTTC. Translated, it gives CAWSGPRDARTGDYGYTF.

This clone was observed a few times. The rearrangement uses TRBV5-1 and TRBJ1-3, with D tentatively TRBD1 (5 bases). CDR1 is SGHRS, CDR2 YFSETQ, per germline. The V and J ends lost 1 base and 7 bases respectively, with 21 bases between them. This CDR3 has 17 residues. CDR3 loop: CASSLSPFGGSGNTIYF. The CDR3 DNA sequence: TGCGCCAGCAGCTTGTCTCCCTTCGGGGGTTCGGGGAACACCATATATTTT.

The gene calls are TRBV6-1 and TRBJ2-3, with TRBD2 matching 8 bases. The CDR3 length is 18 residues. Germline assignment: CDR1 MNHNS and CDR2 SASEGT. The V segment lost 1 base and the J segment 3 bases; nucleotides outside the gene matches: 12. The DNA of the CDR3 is TGTGCCAGCAGTGAAGAGCTAGCGGGTAGCCTTGGTACAGATACGCAGTATTTT. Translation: CASSEELAGSLGTDTQYF.

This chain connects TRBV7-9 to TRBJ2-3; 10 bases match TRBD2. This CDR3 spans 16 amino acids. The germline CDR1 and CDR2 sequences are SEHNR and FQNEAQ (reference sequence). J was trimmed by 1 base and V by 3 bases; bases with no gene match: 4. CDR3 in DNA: TGTGCCAGCAGCTTCCCCCTAGCGGGGGGCACAGATACGCAGTATTTT. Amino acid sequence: CASSFPLAGGTDTQYF.

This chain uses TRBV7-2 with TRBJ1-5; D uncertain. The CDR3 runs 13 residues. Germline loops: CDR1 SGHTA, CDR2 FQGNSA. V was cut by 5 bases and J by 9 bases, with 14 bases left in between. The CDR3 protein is CASSPGSWGPQHF. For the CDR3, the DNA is TGTGCCAGCAGCCCAGGTTCCTGGGGGCCCCAGCATTTT.

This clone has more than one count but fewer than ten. CDR3 sequence (DNA): TGTGCCAGCAGCTTAGAGGGGAGCTCCTACAATGAGCAGTTCTTC. This sequence encodes CASSLEGSSYNEQFF. The V call is TRBV11-3, the J call TRBJ2-1, with a weak D call TRBD2 (5 bases). Looked up from germline, CDR1 is SGHNT and CDR2 is YENEEA. The CDR3 totals 15 residues. V lost 0 bases and J lost 0, with 6 bases in between.

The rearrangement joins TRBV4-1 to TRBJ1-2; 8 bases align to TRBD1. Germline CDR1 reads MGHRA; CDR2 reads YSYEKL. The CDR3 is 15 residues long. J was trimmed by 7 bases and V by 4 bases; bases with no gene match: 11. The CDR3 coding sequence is TGCGCCAGCAGCCGGAACGGACAGGGAAATAGTGGCTACACCTTC. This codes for CASSRNGQGNSGYTF.

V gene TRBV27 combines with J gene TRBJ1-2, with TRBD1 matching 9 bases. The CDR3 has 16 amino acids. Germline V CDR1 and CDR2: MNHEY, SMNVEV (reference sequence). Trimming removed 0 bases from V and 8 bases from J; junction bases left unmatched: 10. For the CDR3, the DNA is TGTGCCAGCAGTTTATCGGGGACAGGGTTTCTCGGGGGCTACACCTTC. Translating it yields CASSLSGTGFLGGYTF.

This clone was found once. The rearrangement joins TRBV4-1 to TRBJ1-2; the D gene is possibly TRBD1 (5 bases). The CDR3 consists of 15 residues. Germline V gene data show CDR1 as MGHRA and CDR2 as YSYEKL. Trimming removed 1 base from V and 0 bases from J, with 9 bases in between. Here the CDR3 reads CASSQGTGANYGYTF. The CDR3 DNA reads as TGCGCCAGCAGCCAAGGAACAGGAGCTAACTATGGCTACACCTTC.

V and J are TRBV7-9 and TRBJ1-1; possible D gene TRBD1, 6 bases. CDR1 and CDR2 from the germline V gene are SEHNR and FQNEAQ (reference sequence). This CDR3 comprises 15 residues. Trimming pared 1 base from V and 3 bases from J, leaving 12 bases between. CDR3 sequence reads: CASSLVSAGDTEAFF. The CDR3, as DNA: TGTGCCAGCAGCTTAGTCTCGGCAGGGGACACTGAAGCTTTCTTT.

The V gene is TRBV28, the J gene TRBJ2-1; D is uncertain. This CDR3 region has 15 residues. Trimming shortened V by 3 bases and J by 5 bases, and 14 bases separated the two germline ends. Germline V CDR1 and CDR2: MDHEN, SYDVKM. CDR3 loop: CASSFVGFGNNEQFF. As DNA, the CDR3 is TGTGCCAGCAGTTTTGTGGGGTTTGGAAACAATGAGCAGTTCTTC.